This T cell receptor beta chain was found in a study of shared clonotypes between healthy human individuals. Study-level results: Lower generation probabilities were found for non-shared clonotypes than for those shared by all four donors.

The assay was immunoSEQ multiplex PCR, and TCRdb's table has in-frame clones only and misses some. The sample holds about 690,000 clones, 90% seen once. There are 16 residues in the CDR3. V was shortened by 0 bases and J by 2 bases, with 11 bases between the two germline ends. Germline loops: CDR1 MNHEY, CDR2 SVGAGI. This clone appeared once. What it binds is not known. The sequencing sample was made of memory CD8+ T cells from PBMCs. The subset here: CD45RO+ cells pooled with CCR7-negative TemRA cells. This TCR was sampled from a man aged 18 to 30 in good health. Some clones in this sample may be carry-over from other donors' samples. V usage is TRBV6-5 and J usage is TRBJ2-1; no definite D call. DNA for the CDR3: TGTGCCAGCAGTTACTCGACTGACCCAACCTACAATGAGCAGTTCTTC. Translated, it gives CASSYSTDPTYNEQFF.